This is a list of T cell receptor beta chains from one sample in a study of OX40 agonist ivuxolimab in advanced cancers. Sequencing used immunoSEQ multiplex PCR; TCRdb keeps in-frame clones, though not all of them. The data contain some 100,000 clones, 90% of them singletons. The sample in question was CD4+ or CD8+ T cells sorted from blood, obtained in a trial of the OX40 agonist ivuxolimab. The receptors originated from an adult with an advanced solid tumor such as melanoma, head and neck, liver or kidney cancer. CDR3s leave out the opening cysteine and the closing phenylalanine or tryptophan.

V gene	J gene	CDR3 protein
TRBV28	TRBJ2-2	ASTTYGELF
TRBV13	TRBJ2-1	ASRNPGRRYNEQF
TRBV19	TRBJ1-5	ASKQAYRNQPQH
TRBV7-8	TRBJ2-5	ASSLPTGGRGETQY
TRBV28	TRBJ2-5	ASSPSWDAPEGRTQY
TRBV4-2	TRBJ2-2	ASSQDLAGATNAGELF
TRBV11-1	TRBJ2-7	ASSLFGTNYEQY
TRBV5-1	TRBJ2-5	ASSLGGRQETQY
TRBV4-2	TRBJ2-3	ASSQEGTSAITDTQY
TRBV28	TRBJ2-5	ASSPGGRETQY
TRBV29-1	TRBJ2-1	SVGSPRYNEQF
TRBV7-8	TRBJ2-7	ASSLVIGNYEQY
TRBV5-1	TRBJ2-7	ASSLKTGGSSYEQY
TRBV5-1	TRBJ2-7	ASSPPGQGYEQY
TRBV2	TRBJ2-3	ASNPSGRLDTQY
TRBV5-1	TRBJ2-3	ASSLQGTLGDTQY
TRBV6-4	TRBJ2-1	ASSLNAVNEQF
TRBV10-3	TRBJ2-7	AISEIEASYEQY
TRBV5-1	TRBJ2-5	ASSLASVELETQY
TRBV6-1	TRBJ2-1	ASSVNRDDVV
TRBV7-2	TRBJ2-7	ASSLSGVSSYEQY
TRBV28	TRBJ2-5	ASSPQRGARTQY
TRBV7-3	TRBJ1-2	ASSGGRDYGYT
TRBV28	TRBJ1-1	ASSLHAMNTEAF
TRBV10-3	TRBJ2-7	AISESGRGRYEQY
TRBV18	TRBJ2-7	ASSPGTSGRDEQY
TRBV5-4	TRBJ2-3	ASSPQSADTQY
TRBV7-8	TRBJ2-7	ASSLVAGYVYEQY
TRBV6-5	TRBJ1-2	ASSSVVGNGYT
TRBV28	TRBJ2-7	ASSLAGASYEQY
TRBV29-1	TRBJ2-3	SVLAGDLGAIVSQY
TRBV15	TRBJ2-1	ATSRPSGPSYNEQF
TRBV2	TRBJ2-6	ASSLTGSGANVLT
TRBV27	TRBJ1-5	ASSYRSNQPQH
TRBV19	TRBJ2-4	ASSIGQGAENIQY
TRBV7-9	TRBJ2-6	ASSRDSSGANVLT
TRBV27	TRBJ2-2	ASRRREGRTGELF